These T cell receptor beta chains were read from a single sample in a study of neurological immune-mediated disorders. TCRdb passed the 5' RACE reads through MiXCR, listing each CDR3 protein once. Here the sample spans under 90,000 distinct CDR3 sequences, about 9.4% being singletons. The material sequenced was PBMCs. The receptors were gathered from a man in his fifties in good health. Each CDR3 is given with its conserved first and last residue. The D gene is left open where the match is weak. The size field is filled for only some rows; it gives once, few, many or a size class.

cdr3_aa: CASSLGTTRGETQYF
cdr3_nt: TGCGCCAGCAGCTTGGGCACGACAAGAGGGGAGACCCAGTACTTC
d_call: .
clone_size: many
v_call: TRBV5-1
j_call: TRBJ2-5

cdr3_aa: CSAGHSRGRDTQYF
cdr3_nt: TGCAGCGCCGGACACAGCCGGGGACGGGATACGCAGTATTTT
d_call: .
clone_size: many
v_call: TRBV29-1
j_call: TRBJ2-3

cdr3_aa: CASSEPGSWETQYF
cdr3_nt: TGCGCCAGCAGCGAGCCCGGGAGTTGGGAGACCCAGTACTTC
d_call: .
clone_size: many
v_call: TRBV5-1
j_call: TRBJ2-5

cdr3_aa: CASSSTGIYGYTF
cdr3_nt: TGTGCCAGCAGTTCGACAGGAATATATGGCTACACCTTC
d_call: .
clone_size: many
v_call: TRBV12-3/TRBV12-4
j_call: TRBJ1-2

cdr3_aa: CASSQGLTGQNIQYF
cdr3_nt: TGTGCCAGCAGCCAAGGGCTTACGGGGCAAAACATTCAGTACTTC
d_call: .
clone_size: many
v_call: TRBV3-1
j_call: TRBJ2-4

cdr3_aa: CASSLPTENYGYTF
cdr3_nt: TGTGCCAGCAGCCTCCCGACTGAGAACTATGGCTACACCTTC
d_call: .
clone_size: many
v_call: TRBV3-1
j_call: TRBJ1-2

cdr3_aa: CASSLRLWEQFF
cdr3_nt: TGTGCCAGCAGTTTAAGGTTGTGGGAGCAGTTCTTC
d_call: .
clone_size: many
v_call: TRBV12-3/TRBV12-4
j_call: TRBJ2-1

cdr3_aa: CASSSGGQGGLNTEAFF
cdr3_nt: TGCGCCAGCAGCTCGGGAGGACAGGGGGGACTGAACACTGAAGCTTTCTTT
d_call: TRBD1
clone_size: many
v_call: TRBV5-1
j_call: TRBJ1-1

cdr3_aa: CASSFGGGAYEQYF
cdr3_nt: TGTGCCAGCAGCTTCGGCGGGGGGGCCTACGAGCAGTACTTC
d_call: TRBD2
clone_size: many
v_call: TRBV7-6
j_call: TRBJ2-7

cdr3_aa: CARSWGYF
cdr3_nt: TGTGCCAGATCATGGGGGTACTTC
d_call: .
clone_size: few
v_call: TRBV27
j_call: TRBJ2-7

cdr3_aa: CASSPGETQYF
cdr3_nt: TGTGCCAGCTCACCGGGCGAGACCCAGTACTTC
d_call: .
clone_size: many
v_call: TRBV18
j_call: TRBJ2-5

cdr3_aa: CASSQTGGRTDTQYF
cdr3_nt: TGCGCCAGCAGCCAGACAGGGGGTAGAACAGATACGCAGTATTTT
d_call: TRBD1
clone_size: many
v_call: TRBV5-1
j_call: TRBJ2-3

cdr3_aa: CASSLQRKEKLFF
cdr3_nt: TGTGCCAGCAGCTTACAGCGCAAGGAAAAACTGTTTTTT
d_call: .
clone_size: many
v_call: TRBV7-9
j_call: TRBJ1-4

cdr3_aa: CASAEGRNSPLHF
cdr3_nt: TGTGCCAGCGCCGAGGGTCGCAATTCACCCCTCCACTTT
d_call: .
clone_size: many
v_call: TRBV7-8
j_call: TRBJ1-6

cdr3_aa: CASSLGRDPGNTIYF
cdr3_nt: TGTGCCAGCAGCTTAGGGAGGGACCCCGGAAACACCATATATTTT
d_call: .
clone_size: many
v_call: TRBV7-2
j_call: TRBJ1-3

cdr3_aa: CASSRYSQSPLHF
cdr3_nt: TGTGCCAGCAGCCGATATTCCCAATCACCCCTCCACTTT
d_call: .
clone_size: many
v_call: TRBV5-5
j_call: TRBJ1-6

cdr3_aa: CASSTTRTGLYEQYF
cdr3_nt: TGTGCCAGCAGCACCACCCGGACAGGACTCTACGAGCAGTACTTC
d_call: TRBD1
clone_size: many
v_call: TRBV7-9
j_call: TRBJ2-7

cdr3_aa: CATSREGWKSNSPLHF
cdr3_nt: TGTGCCACCAGCAGAGAGGGATGGAAGAGTAATTCACCCCTCCACTTT
d_call: .
clone_size: many
v_call: TRBV15
j_call: TRBJ1-6

cdr3_aa: CASSYYRGGLRDYGYTF
cdr3_nt: TGTGCCAGCAGTTACTACAGGGGCGGCCTAAGAGACTATGGCTACACCTTC
d_call: TRBD1
clone_size: .
v_call: TRBV6-2/TRBV6-3
j_call: TRBJ1-2

cdr3_aa: CASSYNRGGANVLTF
cdr3_nt: TGTGCCAGCAGCTACAACAGGGGTGGGGCCAACGTCCTGACTTTC
d_call: TRBD1
clone_size: many
v_call: TRBV7-9
j_call: TRBJ2-6

cdr3_aa: CASNKDRNTEAFF
cdr3_nt: TGTGCCAGCAATAAGGACAGGAACACTGAAGCTTTCTTT
d_call: .
clone_size: many
v_call: TRBV27
j_call: TRBJ1-1

cdr3_aa: CSARDGLAGGSSTDTQYF
cdr3_nt: TGCAGTGCTAGAGATGGACTAGCGGGGGGATCTAGCACAGATACGCAGTATTTT
d_call: TRBD2
clone_size: many
v_call: TRBV20-1
j_call: TRBJ2-3

cdr3_aa: CASSYGQEQETQYF
cdr3_nt: TGCGCCAGCAGCTATGGACAGGAGCAAGAGACCCAGTACTTC
d_call: TRBD1
clone_size: many
v_call: TRBV5-1
j_call: TRBJ2-5

cdr3_aa: CSARPGQQNTGELFF
cdr3_nt: TGCAGTGCTAGGCCGGGACAGCAGAACACCGGGGAGCTGTTTTTT
d_call: TRBD1
clone_size: many
v_call: TRBV20-1
j_call: TRBJ2-2

cdr3_aa: CSVRQGIYEQYF
cdr3_nt: TGCAGCGTTCGACAGGGGATATACGAGCAGTACTTC
d_call: TRBD1
clone_size: many
v_call: TRBV29-1
j_call: TRBJ2-7

cdr3_aa: CATSRADQGSGANVLTF
cdr3_nt: TGTGCCACCAGCAGAGCGGACCAGGGCTCTGGGGCCAACGTCCTGACTTTC
d_call: .
clone_size: many
v_call: TRBV15
j_call: TRBJ2-6

cdr3_aa: CAISLQGSEQYF
cdr3_nt: TGTGCCATCAGTCTACAGGGATCCGAGCAGTACTTC
d_call: .
clone_size: many
v_call: TRBV10-3
j_call: TRBJ2-7

cdr3_aa: CASSPHAAPSTDTQYF
cdr3_nt: TGTGCCAGCAGTCCTCACGCGGCCCCTAGCACAGATACGCAGTATTTT
d_call: .
clone_size: many
v_call: TRBV28
j_call: TRBJ2-3

cdr3_aa: CASGYDSSGELFF
cdr3_nt: TGTGCCAGCGGATATGACAGTTCCGGGGAGCTGTTTTTT
d_call: .
clone_size: many
v_call: TRBV9
j_call: TRBJ2-2

cdr3_aa: CSVESTDTQYF
cdr3_nt: TGCAGCGTTGAGAGCACAGATACGCAGTATTTT
d_call: .
clone_size: many
v_call: TRBV29-1
j_call: TRBJ2-3

cdr3_aa: CASSSQANTGELFF
cdr3_nt: TGTGCCAGCAGCTCCCAAGCGAACACCGGGGAGCTGTTTTTT
d_call: .
clone_size: many
v_call: TRBV11-2
j_call: TRBJ2-2

cdr3_aa: CASSFGSGNQPQHF
cdr3_nt: TGTGCCAGCAGTTTTGGGTCGGGCAATCAGCCCCAGCATTTT
d_call: .
clone_size: many
v_call: TRBV12-3/TRBV12-4
j_call: TRBJ1-5

cdr3_aa: CASSASQGAGGYTF
cdr3_nt: TGTGCCAGCAGTGCCTCACAGGGGGCAGGAGGCTACACCTTC
d_call: TRBD1
clone_size: .
v_call: TRBV6-4
j_call: TRBJ1-2

cdr3_aa: CASSLVGGRGTTEAFF
cdr3_nt: TGTGCCAGCAGCTTAGTAGGGGGACGGGGAACGACTGAAGCTTTCTTT
d_call: .
clone_size: many
v_call: TRBV7-9
j_call: TRBJ1-1

cdr3_aa: CASNNRGSGNTIYF
cdr3_nt: TGTGCCAGCAACAACAGGGGATCTGGAAACACCATATATTTT
d_call: TRBD1
clone_size: many
v_call: TRBV12-3/TRBV12-4
j_call: TRBJ1-3

cdr3_aa: CASSLRGGRDEQFF
cdr3_nt: TGCGCCAGCAGCTTGCGGGGGGGGAGGGATGAGCAGTTCTTC
d_call: TRBD2
clone_size: many
v_call: TRBV5-1
j_call: TRBJ2-1

cdr3_aa: CASSYSQSPDERGYTF
cdr3_nt: TGTGCCAGCAGTTACTCCCAGTCCCCCGATGAACGCGGCTACACCTTC
d_call: .
clone_size: many
v_call: TRBV6-6
j_call: TRBJ1-2

cdr3_aa: CASTNRNTGELFF
cdr3_nt: TGCGCCAGCACAAACAGGAACACCGGGGAGCTGTTTTTT
d_call: .
clone_size: many
v_call: TRBV5-1
j_call: TRBJ2-2

cdr3_aa: CSASLPTGSGAEAFF
cdr3_nt: TGCAGTGCTAGTCTTCCAACGGGATCAGGGGCTGAAGCTTTCTTT
d_call: .
clone_size: .
v_call: TRBV20-1
j_call: TRBJ1-1

cdr3_aa: CATSTGVSLDEKLFF
cdr3_nt: TGTGCCACAAGTACGGGAGTTTCTTTAGATGAAAAACTGTTTTTT
d_call: .
clone_size: many
v_call: TRBV15
j_call: TRBJ1-4

cdr3_aa: CATSDLEPLSGGADQPQHF
cdr3_nt: TGTGCCACCAGTGATTTGGAGCCCCTTTCAGGGGGCGCGGATCAGCCCCAGCATTTT
d_call: TRBD1
clone_size: many
v_call: TRBV24-1
j_call: TRBJ1-5

cdr3_aa: CASSADEGWDEQYF
cdr3_nt: TGTGCCAGCAGCGCGGATGAAGGGTGGGACGAGCAGTACTTC
d_call: .
clone_size: many
v_call: TRBV9
j_call: TRBJ2-7

cdr3_aa: CASSLVGSGANVLTF
cdr3_nt: TGCGCCAGCAGCTTGGTCGGCTCTGGGGCCAACGTCCTGACTTTC
d_call: .
clone_size: many
v_call: TRBV5-1
j_call: TRBJ2-6

cdr3_aa: CASSSRLRAGGLSEQFF
cdr3_nt: TGTGCCAGCAGTTCCCGCCTCAGGGCGGGGGGTCTGTCTGAGCAGTTCTTC
d_call: TRBD2
clone_size: many
v_call: TRBV6-5
j_call: TRBJ2-1

cdr3_aa: CASSFRKMRRLSEQYF
cdr3_nt: TGTGCCAGCAGTTTTCGGAAGATGAGACGGTTAAGCGAGCAGTACTTC
d_call: .
clone_size: many
v_call: TRBV28
j_call: TRBJ2-7

cdr3_aa: CSARDRLAGRNEQYF
cdr3_nt: TGCAGTGCTAGAGATAGGCTAGCGGGGAGAAACGAGCAGTACTTC
d_call: TRBD2
clone_size: many
v_call: TRBV20-1
j_call: TRBJ2-7

cdr3_aa: CASSLEGQVYGYTF
cdr3_nt: TGCGCCAGCAGCTTGGAGGGACAGGTCTATGGCTACACCTTC
d_call: TRBD1
clone_size: many
v_call: TRBV5-1
j_call: TRBJ1-2

cdr3_aa: CASSQDSGLPGELFF
cdr3_nt: TGTGCCAGCAGCCAAGATTCAGGGTTACCCGGGGAGCTGTTTTTT
d_call: .
clone_size: many
v_call: TRBV4-2
j_call: TRBJ2-2

cdr3_aa: CASSYSRTGELFF
cdr3_nt: TGTGCCAGCAGTTACTCCAGGACAGGAGAGCTGTTTTTT
d_call: TRBD1
clone_size: many
v_call: TRBV6-5
j_call: TRBJ2-2

cdr3_aa: CASSELYNEQFF
cdr3_nt: TGTGCCAGCAGTGAGTTGTACAATGAGCAGTTCTTC
d_call: .
clone_size: .
v_call: TRBV6-2/TRBV6-3
j_call: TRBJ2-1

cdr3_aa: CASSPGGRFTDSPLHF
cdr3_nt: TGTGCCAGCAGCCCGGGGGGCAGGTTTACTGATTCACCCCTCCACTTT
d_call: .
clone_size: many
v_call: TRBV3-1
j_call: TRBJ1-6

cdr3_aa: CASSPGTSKSSEQFF
cdr3_nt: TGTGCCAGCAGCCCCGGGACTTCCAAGTCGAGTGAGCAGTTCTTC
d_call: .
clone_size: many
v_call: TRBV12-3/TRBV12-4
j_call: TRBJ2-1

cdr3_aa: CASNFRGTSYEQYF
cdr3_nt: TGTGCCAGCAACTTCAGGGGAACATCCTACGAGCAGTACTTC
d_call: .
clone_size: many
v_call: TRBV12-3/TRBV12-4
j_call: TRBJ2-7

cdr3_aa: CASSPGLAETGELFF
cdr3_nt: TGTGCCAGCAGCCCCGGACTAGCGGAGACCGGGGAGCTGTTTTTT
d_call: TRBD2
clone_size: many
v_call: TRBV7-3
j_call: TRBJ2-2

cdr3_aa: CASSYSGVDGELFF
cdr3_nt: TGTGCCAGCAGTTACTCGGGGGTGGACGGGGAGCTGTTTTTT
d_call: .
clone_size: .
v_call: TRBV6-5
j_call: TRBJ2-2

cdr3_aa: CASVPGGTDTQYF
cdr3_nt: TGTGCCAGCGTCCCAGGGGGCACAGATACGCAGTATTTT
d_call: .
clone_size: .
v_call: TRBV28
j_call: TRBJ2-3

cdr3_aa: CASSYQGAGANVLTF
cdr3_nt: TGTGCCAGCAGTTACCAGGGAGCTGGGGCCAACGTCCTGACTTTC
d_call: .
clone_size: many
v_call: TRBV6-2/TRBV6-3
j_call: TRBJ2-6

cdr3_aa: CASRTSGSGEQYF
cdr3_nt: TGTGCCAGCAGGACTAGCGGGAGCGGCGAGCAGTACTTC
d_call: TRBD2
clone_size: many
v_call: TRBV28
j_call: TRBJ2-7

cdr3_aa: CASSEQGAGEQFF
cdr3_nt: TGCGCCAGCAGCGAACAGGGGGCCGGTGAGCAGTTCTTC
d_call: TRBD1
clone_size: many
v_call: TRBV5-1
j_call: TRBJ2-1

cdr3_aa: CASSLESRGGFGYTF
cdr3_nt: TGTGCCAGCAGCTTAGAGAGCAGGGGAGGTTTTGGCTACACCTTC
d_call: .
clone_size: few
v_call: TRBV11-2
j_call: TRBJ1-2